This T cell receptor (beta chain) was identified during a study of beta chain features in type 1 diabetes. Study results and caveats: VDJ junctions from type 1 diabetes patients carried fewer insertions and larger deletions. Since sequencing was performed on cDNA, cells with high TCR expression could be over-represented. Patients with Type 1 diabetes showed moderately but significantly shorter TCRB CDR3s in all four CD4+ subsets. The naive, central memory and Treg TCRB repertoires of patients appeared to be more similar to one another than those of healthy donors.

Sorting that relied on CD45RO/CCR7/CD25/CD127/CD95/CD27 yielded CD4+ naive, central memory, regulatory and stem cell-like memory cells. Expressed TCRB transcripts were sequenced after all isolated RNA was converted to cDNA. TCRdb's table, derived via immunoSEQ multiplex PCR, lists solely in-frame clones and lacks some. Of approximately 280,000 clones in the sample, 15% were seen once. On this clone: Its antigen is currently unknown.

Germline loops: CDR1 SEHNR, CDR2 FQNEAQ (reference sequence). V was cut by 4 bases and J by 0 bases, with 8 bases left in between. The CDR3 is 14 residues long. The TCR originated in a man aged 18 to 29 with type 1 diabetes. The V gene is TRBV7-9, the J gene TRBJ2-3; a weak D match, TRBD2 (5 bases). The material sequenced was naive CD4+ T cells from blood. The CDR3 loop is CASSYWTSTDTQYF. The CDR3 DNA is TGTGCCAGCAGCTATTGGACTAGCACAGATACGCAGTATTTT.